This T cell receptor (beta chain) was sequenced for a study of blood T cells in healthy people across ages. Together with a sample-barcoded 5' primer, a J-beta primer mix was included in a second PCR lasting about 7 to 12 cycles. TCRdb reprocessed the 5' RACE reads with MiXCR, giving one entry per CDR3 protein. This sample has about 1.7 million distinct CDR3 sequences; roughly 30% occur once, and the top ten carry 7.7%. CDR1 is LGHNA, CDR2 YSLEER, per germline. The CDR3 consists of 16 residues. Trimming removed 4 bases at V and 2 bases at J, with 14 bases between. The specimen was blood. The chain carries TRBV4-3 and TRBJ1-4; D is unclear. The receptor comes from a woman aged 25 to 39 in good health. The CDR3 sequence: CASSRKGRATNEKLFF. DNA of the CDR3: TGCGCCAGCAGCCGTAAAGGGAGGGCGACTAATGAAAAACTGTTTTTT.